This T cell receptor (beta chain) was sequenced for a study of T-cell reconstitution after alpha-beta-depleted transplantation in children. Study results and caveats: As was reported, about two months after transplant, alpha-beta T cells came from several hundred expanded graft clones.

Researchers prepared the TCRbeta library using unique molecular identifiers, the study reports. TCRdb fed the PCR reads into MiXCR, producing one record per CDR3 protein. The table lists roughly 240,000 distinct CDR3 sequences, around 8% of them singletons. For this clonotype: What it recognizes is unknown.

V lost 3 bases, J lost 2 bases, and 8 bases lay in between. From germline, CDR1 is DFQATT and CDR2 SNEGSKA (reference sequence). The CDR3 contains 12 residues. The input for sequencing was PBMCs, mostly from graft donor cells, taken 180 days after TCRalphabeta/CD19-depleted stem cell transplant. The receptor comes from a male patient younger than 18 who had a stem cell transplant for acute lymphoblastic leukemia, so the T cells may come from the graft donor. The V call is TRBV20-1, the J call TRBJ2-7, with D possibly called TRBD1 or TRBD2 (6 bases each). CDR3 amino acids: CSARGGPYEQYF. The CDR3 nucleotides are TGCAGTGCTAGGGGGGGCCCCTACGAGCAGTACTTC.